These T cell receptor beta chains were read from a single sample in a study of cytomegalovirus exposure and HLA in healthy donors. The assay was immunoSEQ multiplex PCR, and TCRdb's table has in-frame clones only and misses some. Here the sample spans about 330,000 clones, 87% being singletons. The sequencing sample was made of PBMCs. The receptors derive from a woman younger than 45 in good health and CMV-seropositive. CDR3s include the opening cysteine and the closing phenylalanine or tryptophan. The D gene is left open where the match is weak. Expanded clones get a size class; other rows say once, few or many, or leave the size out.

D	V	size	J	CDR3	DNA
.	TRBV5-6	.	TRBJ1-1	CASSLELAEAFF	TGTGCCAGCAGCTTGGAATTAGCTGAAGCTTTCTTT
TRBD2	TRBV4-3	.	TRBJ2-7	CASSQDLGGDNTYEQYF	TGCGCCAGCAGCCAAGACCTGGGGGGGGATAATACCTACGAGCAGTACTTC
.	TRBV19	.	TRBJ1-2	CASSIQKGHGYTF	TGTGCCAGTAGTATTCAGAAGGGTCATGGCTACACCTTC
.	TRBV18	.	TRBJ1-6	CASSPRTKGVVFSPLHF	TGTGCCAGCTCACCACGCACCAAGGGGGTGGTGTTTTCACCCCTCCACTTT
.	TRBV5-1	.	TRBJ2-3	CASSYPRTPSTDTQYF	TGCGCCAGCAGCTACCCGCGGACGCCTAGCACAGATACGCAGTATTTT
TRBD2	TRBV7-9	.	TRBJ2-5	CATLSGRYQETQYF	TGTGCCACCCTTAGCGGGCGATATCAAGAGACCCAGTACTTC
.	TRBV7-2	few	TRBJ2-2	CASSSNPGLGELFF	TGTGCCAGCAGCTCAAACCCGGGACTCGGGGAGCTGTTTTTT
.	TRBV14	.	TRBJ2-1	CASSQLREQFF	TGTGCCAGCAGCCAACTTCGGGAGCAGTTCTTC
TRBD1	TRBV9	.	TRBJ2-1	CASSSGQGGTNEQFF	TGTGCCAGCAGCTCGGGACAGGGGGGTACGAATGAGCAGTTCTTC
TRBD2	TRBV7-2	.	TRBJ2-1	CASSPGTSGGWQFF	TGTGCCAGCAGCCCCGGGACTAGCGGGGGGTGGCAGTTCTTC
.	TRBV14	.	TRBJ2-7	CASSQEPQYEQYF	TGTGCCAGCAGCCAAGAACCCCAGTACGAGCAGTACTTC
.	TRBV6-1	.	TRBJ2-7	CASSVEEEVSYEQYF	TGTGCCAGCAGTGTTGAGGAGGAGGTCTCCTACGAGCAGTACTTC
TRBD2	TRBV27	.	TRBJ2-7	CASSLLAGEVRSYEQYF	TGTGCCAGCAGTTTGCTAGCGGGTGAGGTGCGCTCCTACGAGCAGTACTTC
TRBD2	TRBV2	.	TRBJ2-1	CASSAGLAAYNEQFF	TGTGCCAGCAGTGCCGGACTAGCGGCATACAATGAGCAGTTCTTC
.	TRBV4-2	.	TRBJ1-3	CASSQDARTIYF	TGTGCCAGCAGCCAAGATGCGAGGACCATATATTTT
.	TRBV4-1	.	TRBJ1-1	CASSSWDNTEAFF	TGCGCCAGCAGCTCCTGGGATAACACTGAAGCTTTCTTT
TRBD1	TRBV9	.	TRBJ2-7	CASSVGWGTGAKNEQYF	TGTGCCAGCAGCGTAGGTTGGGGGACAGGGGCGAAAAACGAGCAGTACTTC
.	TRBV27	.	TRBJ1-2	CASRTFGSAQNGYTF	TGTGCCAGCAGGACATTTGGTTCTGCGCAAAATGGCTACACCTTC
TRBD1	TRBV27	.	TRBJ2-7	CASSPGQGYVDEQYF	TGTGCCAGCAGTCCGGGACAGGGGTATGTGGACGAGCAGTACTTC
.	TRBV29-1	.	TRBJ2-7	CSVRDGAYEQYF	TGCAGCGTGAGGGACGGAGCCTACGAGCAGTACTTC
.	TRBV21-1	.	TRBJ1-5	CASSNIRGNQPQHF	TGTGCCAGCAGCAACATAAGGGGCAATCAGCCCCAGCATTTT
TRBD2	TRBV7-9	.	TRBJ2-7	CASSQSGTSLPSTYEQYF	TGTGCCAGCAGCCAATCGGGGACTAGCCTCCCGTCAACCTACGAGCAGTACTTC
TRBD2	TRBV11-2	once	TRBJ2-5	CASSLDVVGGGQETQYF	TGTGCCAGCAGCTTAGATGTGGTAGGCGGGGGGCAAGAGACCCAGTACTTC
.	TRBV6-5	.	TRBJ2-1	CASSYSLGDEQFF	TGTGCCAGCAGTTACTCCCTCGGTGATGAGCAGTTCTTC
.	TRBV2	.	TRBJ2-7	CASSEAVGWSYEQYF	TGTGCCAGCAGTGAAGCAGTAGGTTGGTCCTACGAGCAGTACTTC
.	TRBV7-2	.	TRBJ1-5	CASSPLLGSNQPQHF	TGTGCCAGCAGCCCCCTTTTGGGCAGCAATCAGCCCCAGCATTTT
TRBD2	TRBV6-6	.	TRBJ2-1	CASSWDYRTYNEQFF	TGTGCCAGCAGTTGGGACTACCGAACCTACAATGAGCAGTTCTTC
.	TRBV19	.	TRBJ1-5	CASSMMGGNQPQHF	TGTGCCAGTAGTATGATGGGGGGCAATCAGCCCCAGCATTTT
.	TRBV19	.	TRBJ1-2	CASRNRSLGYGYTF	TGTGCCAGTAGGAACAGGTCCTTGGGCTATGGCTACACCTTC
.	TRBV2	.	TRBJ2-1	CANRKSSYNEQFF	TGTGCCAACAGGAAAAGCTCCTACAATGAGCAGTTCTTC
.	TRBV30	.	TRBJ2-5	CAWSGSETQYF	TGTGCCTGGAGTGGCTCAGAGACCCAGTACTTC
TRBD1	TRBV4-1	many	TRBJ2-7	CASSQDPGQGSYEQYF	TGCGCCAGCAGCCAAGATCCAGGACAGGGGTCCTACGAGCAGTACTTC
.	TRBV6-5	.	TRBJ1-4	CASSYRNIYANEKLFF	TGTGCCAGCAGTTACCGCAATATTTATGCTAATGAAAAACTGTTTTTT
TRBD1	TRBV28	.	TRBJ1-5	CASSLLDRAKRQPQHF	TGTGCCAGCAGTTTGCTCGACAGGGCCAAAAGACAGCCCCAGCATTTT
.	TRBV7-3	few	TRBJ2-7	CASSLTQGSYEQYF	TGTGCCAGCAGCTTAACACAGGGATCCTACGAGCAGTACTTC
TRBD1	TRBV28	once	TRBJ2-7	CASRRTGGSYEQYF	TGTGCCAGCAGACGGACAGGGGGGTCCTACGAGCAGTACTTC
TRBD1	TRBV13	.	TRBJ2-2	CASSFRDRGLGTGELFF	TGTGCCAGCAGCTTCCGGGACAGGGGGCTTGGGACCGGGGAGCTGTTTTTT
.	TRBV27	.	TRBJ1-6	CASTLGTRRSPLHF	TGTGCCAGCACCCTCGGGACCAGGCGCTCACCCCTCCACTTT
.	TRBV6-5	.	TRBJ2-3	CASSYSRGRDTQYF	TGTGCCAGCAGTTACTCCAGAGGGAGGGATACGCAGTATTTT
TRBD1	TRBV4-1	.	TRBJ2-7	CASSHGQGATYEQYF	TGCGCCAGCAGCCACGGACAGGGGGCCACCTACGAGCAGTACTTC
.	TRBV2	.	TRBJ1-1	CASRGVGGSTEAFF	TGTGCCAGCAGGGGGGTCGGGGGTAGCACTGAAGCTTTCTTT
TRBD1	TRBV9	.	TRBJ2-7	CASSRGQAYEQYF	TGTGCCAGCAGCCGGGGACAGGCCTACGAGCAGTACTTC
TRBD1	TRBV15	.	TRBJ1-5	CATSRGGQGNQPQHF	TGTGCCACCAGCAGAGGTGGACAGGGGAATCAGCCCCAGCATTTT
.	TRBV6-1	.	TRBJ1-5	CASNPMGVDLQPQHF	TGTGCCAGCAATCCAATGGGGGTGGACTTGCAGCCCCAGCATTTT
TRBD2	TRBV27	.	TRBJ2-1	CASSLSLGTSGARNEQFF	TGTGCCAGCAGTTTATCTTTGGGGACTAGCGGAGCGCGCAATGAGCAGTTCTTC
.	TRBV6-5	.	TRBJ1-1	CASSYFSGNTEAFF	TGTGCCAGCAGTTACTTCTCAGGGAACACTGAAGCTTTCTTT
.	TRBV6-1	.	TRBJ1-1	CASTEDAGSGTEAFF	TGTGCCAGCACCGAAGATGCAGGGTCGGGCACTGAAGCTTTCTTT
.	TRBV28	.	TRBJ2-5	CASSTPAIQETQYF	TGTGCCAGCAGTACCCCGGCGATTCAAGAGACCCAGTACTTC
.	TRBV7-8	.	TRBJ1-1	CASSPGTNTEAFF	TGTGCCAGCAGCCCGGGGACGAACACTGAAGCTTTCTTT
.	TRBV28	.	TRBJ1-2	CATRTANYGYTF	TGTGCCACCAGGACAGCTAACTATGGCTACACCTTC